This paragraph reports one TCR beta chain. Its antigen is still unknown. Base-call qualities are not available, and no considerably larger clone is one nucleotide away. This sample stems from a study of T cells in Graves' hyperthyroidism and ophthalmopathy (dated by TCRdb to between 2019 and 2020). About the study as a whole: Peripheral blood was sampled at the time of initial diagnosis, prior to any treatment. A discovery cohort of about 95 patients, about 40 with Graves' ophthalmopathy and 55 to 60 with stable Graves' hyperthyroidism, was used to find distinguishing TCR V-J signatures. Prospective prediction of ophthalmopathy was tested in an independent validation cohort of 18 to 20 hyperthyroidism patients and 17 patients who later progressed to ophthalmopathy. The 100 discovery patients were divided at random into training and test sets in a 7:3 ratio. In over five Graves' hyperthyroidism patients, the study also compared T-cell repertoires from thyroid tissue with T-cell repertoires from blood. After blood sampling, hyperthyroidism patients were treated with methimazole at a starting dose of 30 mg daily, and ophthalmopathy patients were treated with high-dose intravenous methylprednisolone. According to the paper, TCR Vbeta CDR3 sequencing was carried out on more than 120 peripheral blood samples, which came from under 50 ophthalmopathy, around 74 hyperthyroidism and roughly 17 progressor patients. Here is what the overall study found, with its caveats: Sample size was not statistically predetermined, and blinding of investigators to group allocation was not performed. A model built on a 13 V-J signature distinguished ophthalmopathy from stable hyperthyroidism, reaching 87.88% sensitivity and about 81% specificity in cross-validation and 80%/75% in testing. Most expanded thyroid clonotypes (frequency above 0.001) were also found in blood, which suggests that blood repertoires may mirror thyroid immune responses. In validation, the model predicted progression to ophthalmopathy with just under 71% sensitivity and less than 80% specificity, a median of 6.5 months before onset.

The TCR beta CDR3 regions were amplified from RNA transcripts. The TCR CDR3 was subjected to a first round of RT-PCR using the HTBI primer set and the Qiagen OneStep RT-PCR kit. A second multiplex PCR round built the libraries, followed by size selection and purification. Paired-end sequencing of the libraries was performed with 100 bp reads on an Illumina HiSeq2000. The authors' pipeline ran thus. Raw data were processed with SOAPnuke, discarding reads with adapters, uncalled bases, mean Phred below 15, or no exact constant-primer or identifier match. COPE v1.2.5 was used to merge high-quality paired reads, and clonotypes were defined as unique nucleotide sequences. MiTCR v1.1 was used to align the clonotypes against IMGT TRBV, TRBD and TRBJ reference segments. The analysis included only V-J combinations with a frequency above 0.0001, which together covered over 98% of the repertoires. A TCS score was defined as the ratio of F50 (clonal expansion) to E x V (chaos), with BLOSUM62-based TCRdist applied between CDR3 peptides within each V-J. Welch's t-statistics and random forest reduced approximately 520 V-J features to 10 to 15, which were used in a naive Bayes classifier (R e1071). TCRdb's own reprocessing of the public reads used fastp at Q25 and MiXCR and kept productive beta chains. Under each unique CDR3 protein, matching rows form one entry showing the most common genes and DNA. TCRdb's processing, not the authors' own work, is the source of the V and J calls. This sample comprises about 400,000 distinct CDR3 sequences, approximately 25% of them detected only once. Clones ranked in the top ten supply more than 60% of the sample.

Stable Graves' hyperthyroidism was defined as no progression to ophthalmopathy during 18 months of follow-up. The hyperthyroidism patients were between 18 and 65 years old and newly diagnosed, with a disease duration of less than 2 months. Any patient with an uncontrolled infection, another autoimmune disease, pregnancy or lactation was excluded. Clinical symptoms, serum thyroxine and TRAb, thyroid ultrasound, and orbital computed tomography formed the basis for the diagnoses. PBMCs were isolated from 10 ml of fresh peripheral blood by Ficoll-Paque density gradient centrifugation. Trizol reagent was used to extract total RNA, and RNA quality was then checked on an Agilent 2100 Bioanalyzer. In the germline V gene, CDR1 corresponds to SQVTM and CDR2 to ANQGSEA. From the cysteine through the phenylalanine, the CDR3 covers 12 amino acids. Only the CDR3 portion is preserved as DNA: 36 bases, with reading frame beginning at the first base. V is shortened by 1 base, J by 4 bases, and the region joining them spans 7 bases.

Material: blood. The TCR comes from a man aged 50 or older with Graves' hyperthyroidism. The rearrangement joined TRBV29-1 to TRBJ1-2; the D gene is unclear. The encoded CDR3 is CSVEGESYGYTF. The bases are TGCAGCGTTGAAGGGGAGAGCTATGGCTACACCTTC.